This entry concerns a single T cell receptor beta chain. This entry comes from a study of T cell changes during pregnancy in multiple sclerosis. J gave up 3 bases and V 6 bases, and 2 bases lay outside the gene matches. The CDR3 runs 13 residues. The V gene's germline CDR1 is MNHNY and CDR2 SVGAGI (reference sequence). The protocol was immunoSEQ multiplex PCR, while the TCRdb copy is restricted to in-frame clones and leaves out a portion. The table includes more than 80,000 clones, nearly 95% detected once. The sample here was peripheral blood, taken in the second trimester of pregnancy. The chain is built from TRBV6-6 and TRBJ2-7; 10 positions match TRBD2. The clonotype comes from a female donor with multiple sclerosis, enrolled in a pregnancy study. The CDR3 protein is CASRVAGGYEQYF. The DNA for the CDR3 is TGTGCCAGCAGAGTAGCGGGGGGCTACGAGCAGTACTTC.